This paragraph covers one T cell receptor (beta chain) sequence. Germline and junction disagree at one end, which may indicate a read error. This record belongs to a study of blood T cells in healthy people across ages. Primers used in a second PCR of about 6 to 11 cycles were a sample-barcoded 5' primer and a J-beta primer mix. MiXCR, applied by TCRdb to the 5' RACE reads, yields one record per CDR3 protein. Of about 800,000 distinct CDR3 sequences listed, 20% to 30% are singletons. The sample was also reused in another study, on T cells of mothers and their children. From that study: Each child gave about 3 million TCR beta CDR3 reads (each mother, over 9.5 million).

The source is a boy aged 10-17 years in good health. The specimen was blood.

Here the CDR3 DNA reads TGTGCCAGCACCACCTCTCCACCGGGAGGGCTGTGGTTC. Translation gives CASTTSPPGGLWF. V and J are TRBV6-1 and TRBJ2-7; 8 bases agree with TRBD2. The CDR3 runs 13 residues. Germline CDR1 reads MNHNS; CDR2 reads SASEGT.